This T cell receptor beta chain was sequenced in a study of blood T cell repertoires in COVID-19. Study in general: Sources were T cells, B-cell-depleted T cells, or PBMCs; the material itself was cDNA or gDNA.

TCRdb keeps only in-frame clones here, not all; method: immunoSEQ multiplex PCR. This table has more than 250,000 clones, more than 90% appearing once. The CDR3 consists of 13 residues. Germline assignment: CDR1 MDHEN and CDR2 SYDVKM. The J segment lost 11 bases and the V segment lost 1 base, leaving 6 bases of the junction unmatched. Clinical histories supplied by participants themselves formed the basis of cohort assignment. Sequenced: PBMCs or T cells enriched from blood (not recorded which). V usage is TRBV28 and J usage is TRBJ1-1; 8 nucleotides agree with TRBD1. The source is a woman aged 25 to 39 who had recovered from COVID-19. The CDR3 here is CASSLSTGVEAFF. In DNA, the CDR3 is TGTGCCAGCAGTTTATCGACAGGGGTTGAGGCTTTCTTT. The variable domain in full, completed from reference TRBV28 and TRBJ1-1, reads DVKVTQSSRYLVKRTGEKVFLECVQDMDHENMFWYRQDPGLGLRLIYFSYDVKMKEKGDIPEGYSVSREKKERFSLILESASTNQTSMYLCASSLSTGVEAFFGQGTRLTVV.